The 15 T cell receptor beta chains presented below share a single source sample, sequenced in a study of CD8+ T cells in alopecia areata. Sequencing used cDNA as its template, made by extracting RNA and reverse transcribing it. Assay used: immunoSEQ multiplex PCR; TCRdb lists only in-frame clones, some missing. Sampling found more than 250,000 clones, none seen once. Markers used for sorting pooled cutaneous lymph node cells were CD4, CD8alpha, NKG2D, NKG2ACE and others. Material for sequencing was CD4+ T cells sorted from a lymph node. Receptors originate from a C3H/HeJ mouse with alopecia areata. This strain's MHC haplotype is H2-k.

Note on this clone: Mouse gene names and germline throughout. Read data end 4 residues before the CDR3 end; the end is taken from the germline J gene. The V gene is TRBV13-1, the J gene TRBJ2-5; maybe TRBD2 (5 bases). Germline lookup yields CDR1 NSHNY and CDR2 SYGAGN. CDR3 length: 13 residues. The CDR3 sequence: CASSDWERDTQYF. The DNA read from the CDR3 is TGTGCCAGCAGTGACTGGGAAAGAGAC.

This clone was recorded a few times. Genes here carry mouse names. The missing CDR3 end, 4 residues past where the read stops, is filled in from the germline J gene. The rearrangement uses TRBV13-1 and TRBJ2-7; TRBD2 matches 11 bases. Germline V CDR1 and CDR2: NSHNY, SYGAGN. CDR3 length: 17 residues. The V and J ends lost 2 bases and 0 bases, in that order; junction bases with no gene match: 7. The CDR3 protein is CASSEKLGGRGSYEQYF. CDR3 DNA, as far as it was read: TGTGCCAGCAGTGAAAAACTGGGGGGGCGTGGCTCCTAT.

There are a few counts of this clone. The gene names given are mouse names. The read comes to an end 4 residues before the CDR3 does, leaving the germline J gene to fill in the end. This sequence joins TRBV5 and TRBJ2-4, with D perhaps TRBD2 (5 bases). Trimming pared 0 bases from V and 2 bases from J, leaving 6 bases between. This CDR3 has 14 amino acids. In germline, CDR1 is LGHNA, CDR2 YNLKQL (reference sequence). The CDR3 reads CASSQDWDQNTLYF. The sequenced part of the CDR3 DNA is TGTGCCAGCAGCCAAGACTGGGATCAAAAC.

Only a few counts were recorded for this clone. Mouse gene names apply. From the germline J gene comes the end of the CDR3, since the read stops 4 residues before it. Other DNA variants within this sample encode the same CDR3. The J gene is TRBJ2-3, the V gene TRBV13-3; 9 bases are shared with TRBD2. This CDR3 comprises 14 residues. CDR1 is NNHDY, CDR2 SYVADS, per germline. Losses at the gene ends were 5 bases for V and 0 bases for J; bases not matched to a gene: 1. The CDR3 bases that were read are TGTGCCAGCAGGACTGGGGGTAGTGCAGAA. Translation: CASRTGGSAE. The entire CDR3 protein is CASRTGGSAETLYF.

This clone has just a few counts. Gene names are the mouse ones. This chain's CDR3 is CASAPRGAQDTQYF. The sequenced part of the CDR3 DNA is TGTGCCAGCGCCCCCCGGGGGGCCCAAGAC. The rearrangement links TRBV13-2 to TRBJ2-5, with a tentative D call TRBD2 (7 bases). The read ends 4 residues early relative to the CDR3; the germline J gene fills the gap. V gave up 6 bases and J gave up 2 bases, with 13 bases separating them. The CDR3 spans 14 residues. Looked up from germline, CDR1 is NNHNN and CDR2 is SYGAGS (reference sequence).

This clone was picked up a small number of times. Here the gene names and germline are mouse. The read is 4 residues too short to cover the CDR3 end, so that end is filled in from the germline J gene. The gene calls are TRBV13-1 and TRBJ2-3, with TRBD1 matching 7 bases. V was clipped by 2 bases and J by 0 bases; unmatched bases: 3. The CDR3 extends over 15 amino acids. The germline CDR1 and CDR2 sequences are NSHNY and SYGAGN. The CDR3 loop is CASSEHRGSAETLYF. The covered CDR3 bases are TGTGCCAGCAGTGAGCACAGGGGTAGTGCAGAA.

The sample holds a few counts of this clone. All gene names here are mouse names. Read sequence stops 4 residues before the CDR3 end, and the germline J gene provides the missing end. V usage is TRBV19 and J usage is TRBJ1-1, with 7 bases identical to TRBD1. With 4 bases clipped from V and 1 base from J, the junction kept 4 bases outside the gene matches. Germline-derived CDR1 and CDR2 are FNHDT and SITEND (reference sequence). This CDR3 has 14 residues. The CDR3 is CASSPRDRNTEVFF. The sequenced CDR3 bases are TGTGCCAGCAGTCCCCGGGACAGGAACACA.

This clone came up a few times. Gene names refer to mouse genes. Sequencing ends 4 residues short of the CDR3 end; the germline J gene provides the rest. The rearrangement uses TRBV13-3 and TRBJ2-2, with 8 nucleotides matching TRBD1. Trimming removed 3 bases from V and 6 bases from J; junction bases left unmatched: 4. Germline V gives CDR1 NNHDY, CDR2 SYVADS. CDR3 size: 14 residues. CDR3 region: CASSGQGRPGQLYF. The CDR3 DNA, read in part, is TGTGCCAGCAGTGGACAGGGGAGGCCCGGG.

This clone was seen a few times. Gene names are the mouse ones. Partial CDR3 DNA: TGTGCCAGCAGAGTGACAGGATTAAATTCGCCC. As protein: CASRVTGLNSP. The entire CDR3 protein is CASRVTGLNSPLYF. This chain joins TRBV13-1 and TRBJ1-6; a weak D match, TRBD1 (6 bases). With the read ending 3 residues before the CDR3 end, the germline J gene is used to fill in that end. TRBJ1-6 is given ORF status, its function remaining uncertain. Germline loops: CDR1 NSHNY, CDR2 SYGAGN. V was clipped by 5 bases and J by 7 bases, with 13 bases between them. The CDR3 contains 14 residues.

In the case of this clone: Mouse gene names and germline throughout. The read ends 4 residues before the CDR3 terminus; that terminus is restored from the germline J gene. The gene calls are TRBV13-1 and TRBJ2-4; possible D gene TRBD2, 6 bases. CDR1 NSHNY and CDR2 SYGAGN come from the germline V gene. The CDR3 length is 14 residues. CDR3 protein: CASSDRLGRNTLYF. CDR3 bases read: TGTGCCAGCAGTGATCGCCTGGGGAGAAAC.

To note about this clone: Gene and germline names: mouse. Sequencing ends 4 residues short of the CDR3 end; the germline J gene provides the rest. Different DNA sequences within this sample yield the same CDR3. The chain uses TRBV1 and TRBJ2-7; D gene unclear. With 3 bases removed from V and 0 bases from J, the gap between germline ends came to 6 bases. The CDR3 contains 13 residues. Germline CDR1 reads NSQYPW; CDR2 reads LRSPGD (reference sequence). The CDR3 loop reads CTCSAAGSYEQYF. The sequenced part of the CDR3 DNA is TGCACCTGCAGTGCGGCAGGCTCCTAT.

In the case of this clone: Gene labels here are mouse ones. The CDR3 is cut off 4 residues early in the read; its end comes from the germline J gene. The V call is TRBV31, the J call TRBJ2-7; 10 bases are a match to TRBD2. CDR3 length: 12 amino acids. The germline gives CDR1 GKSSPN, CDR2 SITVG. After removal of 7 bases from V and 3 bases from J, the junction contained 3 bases not matched to a gene. Incomplete CDR3 DNA: TGTGCCTACGGGACTGGGGACTAT. This sequence encodes CAYGTGDY. The whole CDR3 sequence is CAYGTGDYEQYF.

On this clone: Mouse germline and gene names are used. With the read ending 4 residues before the CDR3 end, the germline J gene is used to fill in that end. Different DNA sequences within this sample yield the same CDR3. V gene TRBV13-1 combines with J gene TRBJ2-7; D unclear. The V gene's germline CDR1 is NSHNY and CDR2 SYGAGN. CDR3 length: 10 amino acids. CDR3 bases read: TGTGCCAGCAGTTCTTAT. This encodes CASSSY. The entire CDR3 protein reads CASSSYEQYF.

As to this clone: All gene names here are mouse names. The observed sequence ends 4 residues before the CDR3 terminus, with the missing tail filled in from the germline J gene. This chain joins TRBV1 and TRBJ2-7; a weak D match, TRBD1 (6 bases). The CDR3 runs 12 residues. The V gene's germline CDR1 is NSQYPW and CDR2 LRSPGD (reference sequence). CDR3 region: CTCSTEGDEQYF. The sequenced CDR3 bases are TGCACCTGCAGCACCGAGGGGGAT.

This clone was seen only a few times. Gene names denote mouse genes. Sequencing ends 3 residues short of the CDR3 end; the germline J gene provides the rest. The chain links TRBV1 to TRBJ1-6; 9 nucleotides align to TRBD1. TRBJ1-6 is marked as an open reading frame, function uncertain. The CDR3 is 15 residues long. CDR1 is NSQYPW and CDR2 is LRSPGD in the germline V gene (reference sequence). The V and J ends lost 5 bases and 8 bases, in that order; junction bases with no gene match: 7. The sequenced CDR3 bases are TGCACCTGCAGTCCCGGACAGGGGAAGTATTCGCCC. Encoded protein: CTCSPGQGKYSP. The full CDR3 protein is CTCSPGQGKYSPLYF.